The clone carrying this T cell receptor beta chain came up many times. Amplification of ligated cDNA took four PCR rounds with SP2 and nested alpha and beta constant primers. TCRdb re-analysed the 5' RACE reads in MiXCR, keeping a single row per CDR3 protein. Here the sample spans more than 45,000 distinct CDR3 sequences, more than 7% being singletons. This specimen belongs to a study of naive and memory T cell subsets. An oligonucleotide containing a UMI was ligated to the 3' end of TCR cDNA. Unsorted total RNA, about 1 to 1000 ng, was DNase treated before reverse transcription. The CDR3 is made up of 15 amino acids. Trimming left V 7 bases short and J 3 bases short, with 13 bases between. Germline V gives CDR1 SEHNR, CDR2 FQNEAQ (reference sequence).

This sequence was found in a male donor in good health. This chain connects TRBV7-9 to TRBJ1-6; weak D call: TRBD1 (6 bases). The CDR3 coding sequence is TGTGCCAGCACCTCGGGGGCTGTCTATAATTCACCCCTCCACTTT. Its translation: CASTSGAVYNSPLHF.